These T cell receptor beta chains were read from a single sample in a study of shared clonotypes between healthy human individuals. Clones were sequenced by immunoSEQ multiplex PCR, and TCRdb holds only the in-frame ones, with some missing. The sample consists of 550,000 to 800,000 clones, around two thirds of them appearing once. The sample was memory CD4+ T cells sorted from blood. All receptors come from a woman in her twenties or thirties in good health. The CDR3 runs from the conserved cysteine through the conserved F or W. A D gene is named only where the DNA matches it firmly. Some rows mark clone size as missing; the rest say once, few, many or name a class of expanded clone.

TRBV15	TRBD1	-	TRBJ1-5	CATSHRDSQPQHF	TGTGCCACCAGCCACAGGGACAGTCAGCCCCAGCATTTT
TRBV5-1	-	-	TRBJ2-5	CASSWAGNQETQYF	TGCGCCAGCAGCTGGGCAGGGAACCAAGAGACCCAGTACTTC
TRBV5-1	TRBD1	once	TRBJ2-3	CASSSGGLDPDTQYF	TGCGCCAGCAGCTCAGGGGGCCTAGACCCAGATACGCAGTATTTT
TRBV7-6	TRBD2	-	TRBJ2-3	CASSPVVIAGGDTQYF	TGTGCCAGCAGCCCAGTTGTGATAGCGGGGGGAGATACGCAGTATTTT
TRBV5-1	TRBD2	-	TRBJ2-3	CASSLVAGGPTDTQYF	TGCGCCAGCAGCTTGGTGGCGGGAGGGCCCACAGATACGCAGTATTTT
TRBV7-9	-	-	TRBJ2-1	CASSPEGTLDNEQFF	TGTGCCAGCAGCCCAGAGGGGACACTCGACAATGAGCAGTTCTTC
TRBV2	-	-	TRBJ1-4	CASSEAPLEKLFF	TGTGCCAGCAGTGAAGCCCCGTTGGAAAAACTGTTTTTT
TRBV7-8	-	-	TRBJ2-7	CASSLELALGQYF	TGTGCCAGCAGCTTAGAACTCGCTCTGGGGCAGTACTTC
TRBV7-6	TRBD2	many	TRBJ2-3	CASSLGLAVDTQYF	TGTGCCAGCAGCTTAGGACTAGCGGTAGATACGCAGTATTTT
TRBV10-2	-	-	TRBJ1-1	CASSESTGAEAFF	TGCGCCAGCAGTGAGTCGACCGGGGCAGAAGCTTTCTTT
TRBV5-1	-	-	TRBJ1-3	CASSLGFSGNTIYF	TGCGCCAGCAGCTTGGGATTCTCTGGAAACACCATATATTTT
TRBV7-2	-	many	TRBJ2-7	CASSLDRMGAYEQYF	TGTGCCAGCAGCTTAGACCGAATGGGAGCCTACGAGCAGTACTTC
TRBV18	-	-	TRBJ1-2	CASSPEEGGYTF	TGTGCCAGCTCACCTGAAGAGGGTGGCTACACCTTC
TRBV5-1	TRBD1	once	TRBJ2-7	CASSSGADRGLYEQYF	TGCGCCAGCAGCTCGGGCGCGGACAGGGGGCTCTACGAGCAGTACTTC
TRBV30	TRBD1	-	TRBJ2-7	CAWSRPTGGLAQYF	TGTGCCTGGAGTCGACCGACAGGGGGCTTGGCGCAGTACTTC
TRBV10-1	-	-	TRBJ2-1	CASSEKLVRSSYNEQFF	TGCGCCAGCAGTGAGAAGCTAGTCCGGAGCTCCTACAATGAGCAGTTCTTC
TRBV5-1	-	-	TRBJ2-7	CASSGQGNWEQYF	TGCGCCAGCAGCGGCCAGGGGAATTGGGAGCAGTACTTC
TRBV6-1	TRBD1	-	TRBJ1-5	CASSRDRGSNQPQHF	TGTGCCAGCAGTAGGGACAGGGGAAGCAATCAGCCCCAGCATTTT
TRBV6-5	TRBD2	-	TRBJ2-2	CATKREQDGELFF	TGTGCCACAAAGCGGGAGCAGGACGGGGAGCTGTTTTTT
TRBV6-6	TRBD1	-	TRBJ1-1	CASSQQGGNTEAFF	TGTGCCAGCAGTCAACAGGGGGGGAACACTGAAGCTTTCTTT
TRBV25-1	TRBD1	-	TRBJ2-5	CASSGQGQETQYF	TGTGCCAGCAGTGGACAGGGTCAAGAGACCCAGTACTTC
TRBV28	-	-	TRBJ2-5	CASSPPGHGETQYF	TGTGCCAGCAGTCCCCCAGGGCACGGAGAGACCCAGTACTTC